What follows is one TCR beta chain and its context. This record comes from a study of shared T cell receptors in the human thymus. V gave up 10 bases and J gave up 2 bases; unmatched junction bases: 7. The CDR3 length is 13 residues. CDR1 is MNHNS, CDR2 SASEGT, per germline. The assay was immunoSEQ multiplex PCR, and TCRdb's table has in-frame clones only and misses some. The top ten hold about 0.01% of the sample, which has hundreds of thousands of clones, 70% to 90% seen once. This sample was shared with a second study, whose subject was human thymus T cells. That work states: Among the donors, all were healthy Finnish infants having corrective surgery for congenital heart defects. V and J gene usage appeared biased in thymic and blood repertoires.

Sequencing input: thymocytes. The V gene is TRBV6-1, the J gene TRBJ2-7; TRBD1 matches at 8 bases. The sequence derives from a boy less than two years old with a congenital heart defect. The CDR3: CAIPGQVTYEQYF. CDR3 DNA: TGTGCCATCCCGGGACAGGTAACCTACGAGCAGTACTTC.